The source of this T cell receptor beta chain is a study of pediatric ulcerative colitis (dated by TCRdb to the late 2010s). Regarding the study in general: Seven or eight ulcerative colitis patients had pancolitis and two had left-sided colitis, with histology consistent with ulcerative colitis in all. Fewer than 10 newly diagnosed, treatment-naive pediatric ulcerative colitis patients and a handful of non-IBD control children each provided paired blood and rectal samples. By Pediatric Ulcerative Colitis Activity Index, a couple of patients had mild disease, several had moderate disease and three had acute severe colitis.

The germline V gene encodes CDR1 LNHDA and CDR2 SQIVND (reference sequence). V loses 5 bases, J loses 1 base, and the germline ends lie 14 bases apart. The CDR3 runs 15 residues from the cysteine to the phenylalanine. Only the CDR3 portion is preserved as DNA: 45 bases, with reading frame beginning at the first base. Overall study results and their limits: Autologous blood-rectal clonal overlap was significantly higher in ulcerative colitis patients than in controls, suggesting increased T cell trafficking to inflamed tissue. Only four individuals were included in the healthy control group, which was small. For technical reasons, blood samples from a couple of patients gave substantially fewer templates, and these samples were excluded from the blood-rectal overlap analysis. Repertoires were derived from total lymphocyte DNA, so rare subsets such as regulatory T cells may have patterns not reflected. A couple of rectal CDR3 clonotypes were found in every ulcerative colitis patient but in no control. Controls, mild-moderate and acute severe colitis patients were separated by rectal repertoire features, and reduced rectal diversity due to clonal expansions was observed in acute severe colitis.

A note on this clone: Its target antigen remains unknown. No qualities accompany the bases; no much larger clone lies one base away.

Before the diagnostic colonoscopy, none of the ulcerative colitis patients had been given immunosuppressive medication. A blood sample was drawn at the time of the colonoscopy. The Wizard kit (Promega) was used to extract genomic DNA from the blood and intestinal samples. Through the immunoSEQ TRB Survey service, multiplex V and J primers were used to amplify rearranged CDR3 beta regions from genomic DNA. Survey-level sequencing depth of up to 500,000 reads per sample was used to keep depth equal across samples. Libraries were purified, pooled and sequenced on Illumina technology. In the paper's pipeline: immunoSEQ online tools were used for productive clonality, sample overlap, pairwise scatters, CDR3 beta length, V/D/J gene usage and productiveness. Calculated diversity was the number of unique rearrangements divided by total templates times 100; Shannon and Simpson indices were also computed. Principal component analysis was performed on Z-score normalized data with the R prcomp function and the ggbiplot package. Morisita's index was used to quantify blood-rectal clonal overlap within each subject. TCRdb carries this immuneACCESS record with in-frame sequences only. Its versions omit some clonotypes, under half of them owing to an unresolved V gene in the studies checked, with the rest unexplained. The V and J calls and clone size come from that table; D and trimming were worked out from the DNA. The sample profile shows around 61,000 clones; less than 90% of them were found once. Under 3.5% of the sample belongs to the ten largest clones.

The sequence is built from TRBV19 and TRBJ1-1; no D gene call is confident. The receptor comes from a boy aged 5-17 years with severe ulcerative colitis. Material for sequencing was blood. The bases are TGTGCCAGTAGTCCCCCTTGGTCGGGGAACACTGAAGCTTTCTTT. This sequence encodes CASSPPWSGNTEAFF.